The 31 T cell receptor beta chains below all came from one sample that was sequenced in a study of shared clonotypes between healthy human individuals. Using immunoSEQ multiplex PCR, the repertoire was profiled, and TCRdb retains in-frame clones only, with some absent. The repertoire consists of about 490,000 clones, with approximately 84% occurring once and the leading ten covering over 9.5%. The source material was PBMCs. Receptors originate from a woman in her 40s in good health. Some clones in this sample may be carry-over from other donors' samples.

This sequence joins TRBV10-3 and TRBJ1-1, with 9 bases aligning to TRBD1. Germline CDR1 and CDR2: ENHRY and SYGVKD. CDR3 length: 14 amino acids. Trimming cost V 2 bases and J 3 bases; bases outside gene matches: 1. The CDR3: CAISEGDRDTEAFF. The CDR3 bases are TGTGCCATCAGTGAGGGGGACAGGGACACTGAAGCTTTCTTT.

This clone was seen more than once but under ten times. The chain joins TRBV2 to TRBJ2-3, with 7 bases aligning to TRBD2. V was pared by 2 bases and J by 0 bases, with 5 bases of the junction left unmatched. CDR1 SNHLY and CDR2 FYNNEI come from the germline V gene. The CDR3 is 16 amino acids. For the CDR3, the DNA is TGTGCCAGCAGTGAACGGCTAGCGGTTAGCACAGATACGCAGTATTTT. Translation gives CASSERLAVSTDTQYF.

This chain uses TRBV6-1 with TRBJ1-4; perhaps TRBD1 as D (6 bases). From germline, CDR1 is MNHNS and CDR2 SASEGT. V was shortened by 7 bases and J by 3 bases, with 12 bases between the two germline ends. This CDR3 is 14 amino acids long. The CDR3 DNA follows: TGTGCCAGCACCCCGGGACACTCTAATGAAAAACTGTTTTTT. This translates into CASTPGHSNEKLFF.

At least ten counts were recorded for this clone. The rearrangement joins TRBV5-1 to TRBJ2-2; TRBD1 aligns across 8 bases. The germline V gene has CDR1 SGHRS and CDR2 YFSETQ. CDR3 size: 14 residues. The ends lost 1 base at V and 6 bases at J; junction bases unmatched: 2. CDR3 DNA: TGCGCCAGCAGCTTGTCAGGGGGCCCCGGGGAGCTGTTTTTT. It translates to CASSLSGGPGELFF.

This rearrangement joins TRBV15 to TRBJ2-1; possible D gene TRBD2, 6 bases. Trimming removed 8 bases at V and 8 bases at J, with 19 bases between. The CDR3 extends over 14 amino acids. Germline V gene sequence: CDR1 LNHNV, CDR2 YYDKDF (reference sequence). CDR3 amino acids: CATASGLAPHEQFF. DNA of the CDR3: TGTGCCACCGCTTCGGGACTTGCCCCGCATGAGCAGTTCTTC.

The rearrangement joins TRBV21-1 to TRBJ2-7; no DNA check was done on the table's D call, TRBD2. TRBV21-1 is shown as a pseudogene. The CDR3 spans 13 residues. CDR3 protein: CANRSSGTYEQYF. The CDR3 DNA reads as TGTGCCAACCGATCTAGCGGAACCTACGAGCAGTACTTC.

The chain employs TRBV5-1 and TRBJ1-1, with D hard to call. This CDR3 contains 13 residues. The V gene lost 4 bases and the J gene lost 1 base, with 8 bases spanning the gap. Germline values: CDR1 SGHRS, CDR2 YFSETQ. The CDR3 loop reads CASSVGKNTEAFF. The CDR3 region has the DNA TGCGCCAGCAGCGTCGGCAAGAACACTGAAGCTTTCTTT.

The chain recombines TRBV30 with TRBJ1-1; perhaps TRBD1 as D (5 bases). The CDR3 has 13 amino acids. Between the trimmed V and J ends, which lost 3 bases and 7 bases, there was a span of 15 bases. Germline loops: CDR1 GTSNPN, CDR2 SVGIG (reference sequence). CDR3 bases: TGTGCCTGGAGAGGTGGGGGGTTGGGTGAAGCTTTCTTT. It codes for CAWRGGGLGEAFF. The full variable domain, its missing parts supplied by reference TRBV30 and TRBJ1-1, is SQTIHQWPATLVQPVGSPLSLECTVEGTSNPNLYWYRQAAGRGLQLLFYSVGIGQISSEVPQNLSASRPQDRQFILSSKKLLLSDSGFYLCAWRGGGLGEAFFGQGTRLTVV.

This clone was picked up a small number of times. This sequence is one base from a far larger clone and is likely a read error. The rearrangement links TRBV30 to TRBJ2-1; no firm D call. The CDR3 has 12 amino acids. In germline, CDR1 is GTSNPN, CDR2 SVGIG (reference sequence). The CDR3 loop reads CAWSGPPGEQLF. CDR3 DNA sequence: TGTGCCTGGAGTGGACCCCCGGGTGAGCAGCTCTTC.

The chain joins TRBV30 to TRBJ1-5; tentatively, D is TRBD1 (6 bases). The CDR3 sequence is 14 residues long. Trimming pared 0 bases from V and 6 bases from J, leaving 12 bases between. From germline, CDR1 is GTSNPN and CDR2 SVGIG (reference sequence). CDR3 residues: CAWSVGAGAQPQHF. The CDR3 region has the DNA TGTGCCTGGAGTGTGGGGGCAGGGGCTCAGCCCCAGCATTTT.

Only one count was recorded for this clone. This chain links TRBV30 with TRBJ1-1, with D uncertain. Per germline, CDR1 GTSNPN and CDR2 SVGIG (reference sequence). V lost 2 bases and J lost 7, with 11 bases in between. This CDR3 contains 12 residues. The CDR3 DNA reads TGTGCCTGGAGTTGGCAGCGTGGTGAAGCTTTCTTT. It encodes CAWSWQRGEAFF.

V gene TRBV28 combines with J gene TRBJ2-5, with D tentatively TRBD2 (6 bases). Trimming cost V 6 bases and J 5 bases, with 13 bases left between them. The CDR3 length is 13 residues. Germline V CDR1 and CDR2: MDHEN, SYDVKM. The CDR3 DNA reads as TGTGCCAGCAGACCTACTAGCCGCGAGACCCAGTACTTC. It is translated as CASRPTSRETQYF. The variable domain in full, completed from reference TRBV28 and TRBJ2-5, reads DVKVTQSSRYLVKRTGEKVFLECVQDMDHENMFWYRQDPGLGLRLIYFSYDVKMKEKGDIPEGYSVSREKKERFSLILESASTNQTSMYLCASRPTSRETQYFGPGTRLLVL.

The gene calls are TRBV12-2 and TRBJ2-3; the table's D call of TRBD1 was not tested on the DNA. TRBV12-2 is designated a pseudogene. This CDR3 contains 14 residues. In DNA, the CDR3 is TGTGCAAGTCGCTTAGTCATGGCCACAGATACGCAGTATTTT. Translation: CASRLVMATDTQYF.

This clone was picked up many times. Other DNA sequences of this sample code for an identical CDR3. The chain employs TRBV11-3 and TRBJ2-5, with TRBD2 matching 8 bases. V was pared by 5 bases and J by 2 bases, with 4 bases of the junction left unmatched. Germline CDR1 and CDR2: SGHNT and YENEEA. This CDR3 is 14 amino acids long. CDR3 protein: CASSPTGGQETQYF. The DNA of the CDR3 is TGTGCCAGCAGCCCCACGGGGGGGCAAGAGACCCAGTACTTC.

This chain uses TRBV6-4 with TRBJ2-1; 9 bases are a match to TRBD1. CDR3 length: 15 residues. V was clipped by 6 bases and J by 7 bases; unmatched bases: 10. Germline assignment: CDR1 MRHNA and CDR2 SNTAGT. CDR3 in DNA: TGTGCCAGCAGCCGACAGGGGGACGCGGAGAATGAGCAGTTCTTC. Translating it yields CASSRQGDAENEQFF.

The gene calls are TRBV10-3 and TRBJ1-3; D unresolved. Trimming cost V 0 bases and J 9 bases, with 12 bases left between them. CDR3 length: 14 amino acids. Per germline, CDR1 ENHRY and CDR2 SYGVKD. This chain's CDR3 is CAISESGRGPTIYF. CDR3 coding DNA: TGTGCCATCAGTGAGTCTGGCCGAGGGCCCACCATATATTTT.

This chain connects TRBV18 to TRBJ2-5; a weak D match, TRBD1 (5 bases). Looked up from germline, CDR1 is KGHSH and CDR2 is LQKENI. V was cut by 4 bases and J by 5 bases, with 11 bases left in between. There are 13 residues in the CDR3. The CDR3 reads CASSQGLRETQYF. CDR3 coding DNA: TGTGCCAGCTCACAGGGGTTACGGGAGACCCAGTACTTC.

In its sample, this clone was seen once. This is likely an artifact of a read error, given a far larger clone one base away. Different DNA sequences within this sample yield the same CDR3. This rearrangement joins TRBV4-1 to TRBJ2-5; the match to TRBD2 covers 14 bases. CDR1 is MGHRA and CDR2 is YSYEKL in the germline V gene. The CDR3 is 16 amino acids. The CDR3, as DNA: TGTGCCAGCAGCCAAGGGACTAGCGGGAGAATGGAGACCCAGTACTTC. This codes for CASSQGTSGRMETQYF.

As to this clone: With a far larger clone one base away, a read error is the likely cause. The chain carries TRBV6-1 and TRBJ1-2; D gene uncertain. The CDR3 is 11 amino acids. Germline V gene lookup returns CDR1 MNHNS and CDR2 SASEGT. The CDR3 DNA reads TGTGCCAGCCGCCTCGACTATGACTACACCTTC. Translation gives CASRLDYDYTF.

The V and J genes are TRBV5-1 and TRBJ1-4; the D gene is possibly TRBD1 (5 bases). The CDR3 sequence is 13 residues long. Germline V gene data show CDR1 as SGHRS and CDR2 as YFSETQ. The ends were cut back, 4 bases at V and 8 bases at J, with 12 bases in the middle. Here the CDR3 DNA reads TGCGCCAGCAGCCGGGGGGTACGAGAAAAACTGTTTTTT. It yields the protein CASSRGVREKLFF.

This chain links TRBV7-9 with TRBJ2-3; D is perhaps TRBD1 (5 bases). Germline V CDR1 and CDR2: SEHNR, FQNEAQ (reference sequence). This CDR3 contains 15 residues. V lost 4 bases and J lost 3, with 14 bases in between. CDR3 residues: CASSSGISETDTQYF. DNA of the CDR3: TGTGCCAGCAGCTCAGGGATCAGCGAAACAGATACGCAGTATTTT.

The chain links TRBV28 to TRBJ2-2; D gene ambiguous. Germline V lookup: CDR1 MDHEN, CDR2 SYDVKM. Trimming stripped 3 bases from V and 2 bases from J, with 7 bases between. CDR3 length: 14 amino acids. In DNA, the CDR3 is TGTGCCAGCAGTTTTACAGCCAACACCGGGGAGCTGTTTTTT. It translates to CASSFTANTGELFF.

The CDR3 DNA reads TGCAGCGTCTCGACTAGCGGGGGGAACTACGAGCAGTACTTC. Translating it yields CSVSTSGGNYEQYF. The chain has TRBV29-1 and TRBJ2-7; 13 nucleotides match TRBD2. The CDR3 totals 14 residues. J lost 3 bases, V lost 6 bases, and 5 bases had no gene match. CDR1 is SQVTM, CDR2 ANQGSEA, per germline.

Notes on this clone: It differs at one base from a far larger clone, so likely a read error. The CDR3 region is CAWRFQQETQYF. CDR3 nucleotide sequence: TGTGCCTGGAGATTCCAACAAGAGACCCAGTACTTC. The V gene is TRBV30, the J gene TRBJ2-5; D not certain. V was shortened by 3 bases and J by 2 bases, with 7 bases between the two germline ends. The CDR3 extends over 12 amino acids. Germline V CDR1 and CDR2: GTSNPN, SVGIG (reference sequence).

A single count supports this clone. The sample contains more than one DNA sequence encoding this CDR3. The chain joins TRBV4-2 to TRBJ2-7; the D gene is possibly TRBD2 (5 bases). Deletions cut 3 bases from V and 4 bases from J, with 10 bases between. Germline-derived CDR1 and CDR2 are LGHNA and YNFKEQ. The CDR3 sequence is 13 residues long. CDR3 coding DNA: TGTGCCAGCAGCCAGTCTGGAGGATACGAGCAGTACTTC. Amino acids: CASSQSGGYEQYF.

This chain joins TRBV19 and TRBJ2-1, with 9 positions matching TRBD1. The CDR3 length is 14 residues. Germline V gives CDR1 LNHDA, CDR2 SQIVND (reference sequence). After removal of 4 bases from V and 4 bases from J, the junction contained 2 bases not matched to a gene. The CDR3 DNA follows: TGTGCCAGTAGTACGGGACAGGGATACAATGAGCAGTTCTTC. Protein sequence: CASSTGQGYNEQFF.

To note about this clone: With a far larger clone one base away, a read error is the likely cause. DNA of the CDR3: TGCGCCAGCAGCCACCCAAAGGCTAGCTCCTACGAGCAGTACTTC. It is translated as CASSHPKASSYEQYF. J is TRBJ2-7 and V is TRBV4-1; D gene uncertain. V shed 3 bases and J shed 0 bases, with 12 bases lying between them. Germline V gene lookup returns CDR1 MGHRA and CDR2 YSYEKL. This CDR3 spans 15 amino acids.

The rearrangement links TRBV12-5 to TRBJ2-7, with D maybe TRBD1 (6 bases). The V end was cut by 7 bases, the J end by 2 bases, with 15 bases between. Germline V CDR1 and CDR2: LGHNT, FRNRAP. The CDR3 is made up of 14 amino acids. This chain's CDR3 is CASEKATGTYEQYF. CDR3 nucleotides: TGTGCTAGTGAGAAAGCCACAGGGACCTACGAGCAGTACTTC.

The CDR3 DNA follows: TGCGCCAGCAGCTTCGGAGGAGACCTTGAAGCTTTCTTT. This encodes CASSFGGDLEAFF. The genes are TRBV5-1 and TRBJ1-1; D is uncertain. The germline V and J ends were trimmed by 2 bases and 7 bases, with 12 bases remaining between them. The V gene's germline CDR1 is SGHRS and CDR2 YFSETQ. The CDR3 contains 13 residues.

Turning to this clone: Possible read error: a much larger clone is one base away. The same CDR3 is also encoded by other DNA sequences in this sample. This sequence joins TRBV19 and TRBJ2-7, with D unresolved. CDR3 length: 14 amino acids. Germline V gives CDR1 LNHDA, CDR2 SQIVND (reference sequence). The CDR3 protein is CASSRTASSYEQYF. The CDR3 DNA reads TGCGCCAGTAGCCGGACGGCTAGCTCCTACGAGCAGTACTTC. The full variable domain, completed using reference TRBV19 and TRBJ2-7, is DGGITQSPKYLFRKEGQNVTLSCEQNLNHDAMYWYRQDPGQGLRLIYYSQIVNDFQKGDIAEGYSVSREKKESFPLTVTSAQKNPTAFYLCASSRTASSYEQYFGPGTRLTVT.

J is TRBJ2-1 and V is TRBV30; TRBD2 is a possible D gene (6 bases). V was clipped by 0 bases and J by 5 bases, with 11 bases between them. The CDR3 consists of 14 residues. From germline, CDR1 is GTSNPN and CDR2 SVGIG (reference sequence). The CDR3 DNA reads as TGTGCCTGGAGTGTAGGCGGGACGCACAATGAGCAGTTCTTC. Protein product: CAWSVGGTHNEQFF.